This T cell receptor beta chain is from a study of blood T cell repertoires in COVID-19 (dated by TCRdb to the early 2020s). Looking at the study overall: Collaborator samples came from the United States, Italy and Spain and covered acute and convalescent phases of COVID-19. Where HLA class I and class II types were available, the types were taken from metadata supplied by the sample provider, not from assay-based typing. The dataset comprised deeply sampled blood TCRbeta repertoires from subjects exposed to, actively infected with, or recovered from COVID-19. A de-identified subject ID, COVID-19 status, age in years and sex were almost always included in the sample metadata. The material from the prospective study consisted of cDNA or gDNA derived from T cells, B-cell-depleted T cells, or PBMCs. The repertoires were released in a freely available public database meant as a resource for research on the immune response to SARS-CoV-2. Samples came from the ongoing ImmuneRACE study (first 160 participants) plus 1,254 subjects from 6 global collaborators. The paper as a whole reports these results and caveats: The quantity of clinical and demographic metadata differed by source and by participant and was supplied without curation.

The CDR3 sequence holds 15 residues, the cysteine and phenylalanine included. Only the CDR3 part of the read is kept: 45 bases, read in frame from the first base. The germline ends are 16 bases apart after V is trimmed by 2 bases and J by 5 bases. The germline V gene specifies KGHSH as CDR1 and LQKENI as CDR2. Participants in the prospective study were enrolled through a virtual design, were aged about 18 to 100 years, and lived in roughly 25 United States geographic areas. To assign participants to cohorts, the prospective study relied on clinical history that participants themselves reported in a screening survey and a study questionnaire. In the prospective study, whole blood, serum and a nasopharyngeal or oropharyngeal swab were collected from each participant by mobile phlebotomists. Over a roughly 2-month period, participants in the prospective study had the option of providing additional blood draws and questionnaires. Before DNA extraction, blood samples from the prospective study were shipped at room temperature or frozen.

With regard to this clone: The antigen it recognizes is unknown. Base qualities are not recorded, but no much larger clone differs from it by a single base.

The immunoSEQ Assay, a bias-controlled multiplex PCR, was used to amplify TCRbeta CDR3 regions from genomic DNA. Regarding the original processing steps: The number of nucleated cells in each sample was estimated from the amplification of reference gene primers within the assay. Sequence reads were collapsed and filtered to measure the absolute abundance of every unique TCRbeta CDR3 rearrangement. Productive Simpson clonality was computed per sample as the square root of Simpson's diversity index over productive rearrangements. The clones in this table, taken by TCRdb from immuneACCESS, are in-frame only. Not every clone is retained; where verified, under half of the shortfall comes from an unresolved V gene, and the cause of the rest is unknown. Clonal size and the V and J genes are those of that table, whereas D and trimming came from the DNA. For this sample the table gives roughly 200,000 clones, of which just over 85% were detected only once. The top ten hold less than 5% of the sample.

What was sequenced was PBMCs or T cells enriched from blood (not recorded which). The chain was built from TRBV18 and TRBJ2-7, with TRBD1 tentatively as D gene (6 bases match). The sequence derives from a woman aged 40 to 55 with acute COVID-19. At the DNA level, the sequence is TGTGCCAGCTCACCAGGGGTTACTACAGGGAACGAGCAGTACTTC. This yields the protein CASSPGVTTGNEQYF. The variable domain in full, with residues beyond the CDR3 obtained from the reference TRBV18 and TRBJ2-7 genes, is NAGVMQNPRHLVRRRGQEARLRCSPMKGHSHVYWYRQLPEEGLKFMVYLQKENIIDESGMPKERFSAEFPKEGPSILRIQQVVRGDSAAYFCASSPGVTTGNEQYFGPGTRLTVT.